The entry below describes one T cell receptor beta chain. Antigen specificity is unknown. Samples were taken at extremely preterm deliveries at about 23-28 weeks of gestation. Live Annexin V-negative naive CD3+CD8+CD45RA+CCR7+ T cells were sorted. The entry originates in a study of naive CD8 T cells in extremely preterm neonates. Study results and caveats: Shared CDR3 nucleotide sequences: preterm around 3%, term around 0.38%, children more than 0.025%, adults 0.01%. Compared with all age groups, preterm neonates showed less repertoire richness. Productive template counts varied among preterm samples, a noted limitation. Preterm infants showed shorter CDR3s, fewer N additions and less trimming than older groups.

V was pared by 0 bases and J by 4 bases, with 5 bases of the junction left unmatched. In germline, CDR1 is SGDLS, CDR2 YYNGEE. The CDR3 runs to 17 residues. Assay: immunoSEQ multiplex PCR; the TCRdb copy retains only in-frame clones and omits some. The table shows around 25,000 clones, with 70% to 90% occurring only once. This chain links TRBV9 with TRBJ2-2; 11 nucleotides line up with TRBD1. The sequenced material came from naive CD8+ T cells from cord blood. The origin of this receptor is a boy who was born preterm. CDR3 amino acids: CASSVATGTGGTGELFF. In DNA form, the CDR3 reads TGTGCCAGCAGCGTAGCTACCGGGACAGGGGGCACCGGGGAGCTGTTTTTT.